This T cell receptor (beta chain) was obtained from a study of shared clonotypes between healthy human individuals. Study background: For every donor, three CD4 naive, three CD4 memory, two CD8 naive and one CD8 memory plates were used.

CDR3 length equals 15 residues. With 2 bases clipped from V and 3 bases from J, the junction kept 3 bases outside the gene matches. The germline V gene encodes CDR1 SGHRS and CDR2 YFSETQ. About this clone: No antigen is known for it.

Terminally differentiated effector memory CD45RA+ cells were excluded by CCR7 positive selection of CD45RO-negative cells. Free of recent acute infections or vaccinations, the donors were healthy HIV-negative adults. Every contributor of samples was a Caucasian grown-up residing in Nashville, Tennessee. Sequencing was performed with immunoSEQ multiplex PCR; in TCRdb, only in-frame clones are kept and a portion is missing. The sample has about 580,000 clones; roughly 98% are singletons. Points from the study as a whole: The study sampled only blood, and tissue repertoires likely differ.

The chain links TRBV5-1 to TRBJ2-3; 10 nucleotides agree with TRBD1. The receptor's source is a man aged 30 to 39 in good health. The sequencing input was naive CD8+ T cells sorted from blood. The DNA of the CDR3 is TGCGCCAGCAGCTTCGGGACAGGGGAGACAGATACGCAGTATTTT. Its translation is CASSFGTGETDTQYF.